The 22 T cell receptor beta chains below all came from one sample that was sequenced in a study of shared clonotypes between healthy human individuals. TCRdb's copy holds only in-frame clones and misses some; the assay was immunoSEQ multiplex PCR. Among some 1 million clones listed, around four fifths were seen once. The sample was memory CD4+ T cells sorted from blood. Noted subset: CD45RA-negative fraction. These receptors all stem from a man between 18 and 35 years old in good health.

V is TRBV18 and J is TRBJ2-3; 11 nucleotides align to TRBD2. CDR1 and CDR2 (germline): KGHSH, LQKENI. This CDR3 comprises 16 residues. Germline trimming cut 3 bases from V and 2 bases from J; bases unmatched to any gene: 4. This CDR3 reads CASSPTGLAVTDTQYF. DNA for the CDR3: TGTGCCAGCTCACCTACGGGACTAGCGGTCACAGATACGCAGTATTTT.

The chain links TRBV25-1 to TRBJ1-1, with D uncertain. The germline CDR1 and CDR2 sequences are MGHDK and SYGVNS. The CDR3 is 13 amino acids. V lost 2 bases and J lost 1, with 5 bases in between. The CDR3 region is CASSEVRNTEAFF. CDR3 sequence (DNA): TGTGCCAGCAGTGAAGTTAGGAACACTGAAGCTTTCTTT.

The chain uses TRBV7-9 and TRBJ2-1; 7 bases line up with TRBD2. The CDR3 spans 13 residues. J lost 3 bases, V lost 10 bases, and 6 bases had no gene match. CDR1 and CDR2 (germline): SEHNR, FQNEAQ (reference sequence). CDR3 DNA: TGTGCCACCCCTAGCGGAAGCTACAATGAGCAGTTCTTC. This codes for CATPSGSYNEQFF.

The chain employs TRBV18 and TRBJ1-1, with 10 bases that match TRBD1. After removal of 5 bases from V and 6 bases from J, the junction contained 9 bases not matched to a gene. Germline V CDR1 and CDR2: KGHSH, LQKENI. The CDR3 runs to 15 residues. In nucleotides, the CDR3 is TGTGCCAGCTCATCGAGTGGGACAGGGGCCTCTGAAGCTTTCTTT. Translated: CASSSSGTGASEAFF.

This clone was counted a single time. V is TRBV5-1 and J is TRBJ2-5; 14 bases are shared with TRBD2. The CDR3 extends over 16 amino acids. V shed 4 bases, J shed 4 bases, and the junction held 6 bases outside the gene matches. The germline gives CDR1 SGHRS, CDR2 YFSETQ. For the CDR3, the DNA is TGCGCCAGCAGCGATCCGGGACTAGCGGGGGTAGAGACCCAGTACTTC. It encodes CASSDPGLAGVETQYF.

The rearrangement links TRBV5-1 to TRBJ1-4; D ambiguous. The CDR3 consists of 16 residues. V was trimmed by 4 bases and J by 0 bases, leaving 13 bases between them. The germline V gene encodes CDR1 SGHRS and CDR2 YFSETQ. The CDR3 DNA is TGCGCCAGCAGCCCTGGGGTGGGAGCAACTAATGAAAAACTGTTTTTT. Its translation: CASSPGVGATNEKLFF.

The rearrangement links TRBV27 to TRBJ2-4; D not resolved. V lost 2 bases, J lost 1 base, and 12 bases lay in between. CDR3 length: 16 amino acids. CDR1 and CDR2 from the germline V gene are MNHEY and SMNVEV (reference sequence). The CDR3 reads CASSLGGSWAKNIQYF. CDR3 bases: TGTGCCAGCAGTTTAGGTGGCAGTTGGGCCAAAAACATTCAGTACTTC.

The CDR3 here is CASSLEERGYEQYF. As DNA, the CDR3 is TGTGCCAGCAGCTTAGAAGAGCGGGGCTACGAGCAGTACTTC. The chain combines TRBV7-6 with TRBJ2-7, with 7 bases matching TRBD2. The length of the CDR3 is 14 residues. The V segment lost 1 base and the J segment 3 bases; nucleotides outside the gene matches: 3. Germline lookup yields CDR1 SGHVS and CDR2 FNYEAQ.

The rearrangement uses TRBV10-3 and TRBJ1-3; D gene ambiguous. Trimming removed 4 bases at V and 0 bases at J, with 10 bases between. CDR1 and CDR2 from the germline V gene are ENHRY and SYGVKD. This CDR3 region has 15 residues. The chain's CDR3 is CAISGSGISGNTIYF. The CDR3 nucleotides read TGTGCCATCAGTGGATCGGGGATCTCTGGAAACACCATATATTTT.

V usage is TRBV6-1 and J usage is TRBJ2-5, with D tentatively TRBD1 or TRBD2 (5 bases each). The DNA end is more similar to TRBJ2-7, so the J call may be wrong. The germline V gene has CDR1 MNHNS and CDR2 SASEGT. The length of the CDR3 is 13 residues. CDR3 loop: CASGRDGPYEQYF. The CDR3 DNA follows: TGTGCCAGCGGCCGGGACGGCCCCTACGAGCAGTACTTC.

J is TRBJ2-7 and V is TRBV11-2, with D uncertain. V lost 1 base and J 0 bases, leaving 13 bases between the germline ends. CDR3 length: 16 amino acids. Per germline, CDR1 SGHAT and CDR2 FQNNGV. The CDR3 DNA follows: TGTGCCAGCAGCTTAGCTAGAGCAGGTACCTCCTACGAGCAGTACTTC. Protein: CASSLARAGTSYEQYF.

Only a few counts were recorded for this clone. This chain uses TRBV5-1 with TRBJ2-1; the match to TRBD2 covers 8 bases. The CDR3 consists of 15 residues. CDR1 is SGHRS and CDR2 is YFSETQ in the germline V gene. V trimming: 6 bases; J trimming: 8 bases; junction bases outside the gene matches: 13. This chain's CDR3 is CASNSGIVVNDEQFF. CDR3 DNA: TGCGCCAGCAATAGCGGGATAGTCGTTAACGATGAGCAGTTCTTC. Combining the CDR3 with reference TRBV5-1 and TRBJ2-1 gives the whole variable domain KAGVTQTPRYLIKTRGQQVTLSCSPISGHRSVSWYQQTPGQGLQFLFEYFSETQRNKGNFPGRFSGRQFSNSRSEMNVSTLELGDSALYLCASNSGIVVNDEQFFGPGTRLTVL.

Only a few counts were recorded for this clone. In the same sample, other DNA sequences code for this CDR3. The chain links TRBV5-6 to TRBJ1-1; no clear D gene. Trimming took off 0 bases at V and 5 bases at J, with 8 bases between the two ends. This CDR3 region has 13 residues. Looked up from germline, CDR1 is SGHDT and CDR2 is YYEEEE. The CDR3 here is CASSLGGRTEAFF. CDR3 nucleotides: TGTGCCAGCAGCTTGGGAGGGAGGACTGAAGCTTTCTTT.

This clone showed up just once. CDR3 sequence (DNA): TGTGCCAACGCGGGGGGATATGTTGATACGCAGTATTTT. Its translation: CANAGGYVDTQYF. V and J are TRBV2 and TRBJ2-3; 8 bases are shared with TRBD2. Per the germline V gene, CDR1 is SNHLY and CDR2 is FYNNEI. V lost 10 bases to trimming and J lost 6 bases; unmatched junction nucleotides: 9. The CDR3 runs 13 residues.

The chain couples TRBV5-6 to TRBJ2-2; the D is unclear. Germline CDR1 and CDR2: SGHDT and YYEEEE. Trimming pared 1 base from V and 3 bases from J, leaving 4 bases between. CDR3 length: 13 amino acids. The DNA for the CDR3 is TGTGCCAGCAGCTTGACGGACACCGGGGAGCTGTTTTTT. The encoded protein is CASSLTDTGELFF.

A few counts support this clone. The rearrangement joins TRBV5-1 to TRBJ2-3, with D maybe TRBD2 (6 bases). CDR3 length equals 16 residues. V was cut by 2 bases and J by 6 bases, with 19 bases left in between. Germline V lookup: CDR1 SGHRS, CDR2 YFSETQ. CDR3 amino acids: CASSFRGLPSMDTQYF. CDR3 coding DNA: TGCGCCAGCAGCTTTAGGGGACTTCCTTCCATGGATACGCAGTATTTT.

V is TRBV19 and J is TRBJ1-5, with unresolved D. Trimming stripped 3 bases from V and 3 bases from J, with 9 bases between. The CDR3 covers 14 residues. The germline V gene has CDR1 LNHDA and CDR2 SQIVND (reference sequence). The CDR3 spells CASSIRGVNQPQHF. CDR3 in DNA: TGTGCCAGTAGTATTCGGGGAGTCAATCAGCCCCAGCATTTT.

The chain recombines TRBV18 with TRBJ1-2, with D unresolved. Between the trimmed V and J ends, which lost 2 bases and 0 bases, there was a span of 10 bases. CDR1 and CDR2 from the germline V gene are KGHSH and LQKENI. This CDR3 is built from 15 residues. The CDR3, as DNA: TGTGCCAGCTCACCAGGGGAGCTTCCTAACTATGGCTACACCTTC. Translation: CASSPGELPNYGYTF.

This clone was recorded a few times. The V call is TRBV6-6, the J call TRBJ1-5, with TRBD1 as a possible D gene (6 bases). Looked up from germline, CDR1 is MNHNY and CDR2 is SVGAGI (reference sequence). The CDR3 is 15 residues long. V shed 5 bases and J shed 1 base, with 12 bases lying between them. The CDR3 region is CASSRLTGSNQPQHF. As DNA, the CDR3 is TGTGCCAGCAGTAGGCTCACAGGGAGCAATCAGCCCCAGCATTTT.

CDR3 residues: CASSRNPGRNTEAFF. The CDR3 DNA is TGTGCCAGCAGCCGAAACCCGGGGAGGAACACTGAAGCTTTCTTT. The V and J genes are TRBV2 and TRBJ1-1; D unresolved. Germline-derived CDR1 and CDR2 are SNHLY and FYNNEI. Trimming took 6 bases from V and 1 from J, leaving 15 bases between them. The CDR3 extends over 15 amino acids.

The rearrangement joins TRBV11-2 to TRBJ2-2, with D perhaps TRBD2 (5 bases). This CDR3 has 16 amino acids. Germline loops: CDR1 SGHAT, CDR2 FQNNGV. Trimming cost V 6 bases and J 5 bases, with 19 bases left between them. This CDR3 reads CASRLLGDTGTGELFF. In DNA form, the CDR3 reads TGTGCCAGCAGACTCCTCGGGGATACCGGGACCGGGGAGCTGTTTTTT.

The chain uses TRBV6-1 and TRBJ2-5; no definite D call. There are 14 residues in the CDR3. Trimming left V 4 bases short and J 1 base short, with 10 bases between. Germline V gene lookup returns CDR1 MNHNS and CDR2 SASEGT. CDR3 amino acids: CASSVGRSQETQYF. The CDR3 DNA reads as TGTGCCAGCAGTGTCGGACGGAGCCAAGAGACCCAGTACTTC.